Below, 2 T cell receptor beta chains from the same sample are listed, as sequenced in a study of memory CD4+ T cells and cytomegalovirus serostatus. Clones were read by immunoSEQ multiplex PCR, and TCRdb kept only the in-frame ones, dropping some. In the table there are about 60,000 clones, 60% to 75% of which are singletons. The sort gate was single viable CD3+CD4+CD8-CD45RO+ cells for memory CD4+ T cells. Sequencing used memory CD4+ T cells from blood. The receptors stem from an adult in good health and CMV-seropositive.

The V and J genes are TRBV6-5 and TRBJ2-4, with D possibly being TRBD2 (5 bases). The V and J ends lost 7 bases and 0 bases respectively, with 10 bases between them. Germline V gene lookup returns CDR1 MNHEY and CDR2 SVGAGI. CDR3 length: 14 amino acids. CDR3 protein: CASNIGEAKNIQYF. The CDR3 region has the DNA TGTGCCAGCAACATCGGGGAAGCCAAAAACATTCAGTACTTC.

This clone has just one count. The chain combines TRBV7-2 with TRBJ1-2; a possible D gene is TRBD1 (5 bases). The CDR3 runs to 15 residues. Germline CDR1 and CDR2: SGHTA and FQGNSA. V lost 5 bases and J 4 bases, leaving 17 bases between the germline ends. The CDR3 DNA follows: TGTGCCAGCAGCCCGGGGCCCGGGCCCTCCTATGGCTACACCTTC. Translating gives CASSPGPGPSYGYTF.